This T cell receptor (beta chain) was sequenced for a study of naive and memory T cell subsets. Study results and limitations: Naive and memory subsets had different power law exponents for TCR abundance. No ground truth validated the naive and memory repertoire findings.

The beta constant-region primer was an equimolar mix of two oligonucleotides covering TRBC1 and TRBC2. Nested alpha and beta constant-region primers with the SP2 primer drove four PCR rounds on ligated cDNA. In TCRdb, the UMI-ligation and nested PCR reads were re-called with MiXCR into one record per CDR3 protein. The repertoire holds 95,000 to 150,000 distinct CDR3 sequences, with around 35% as singletons. CD8 T cells were positively selected from what remained after CD4 positive selection. This clonotype was seen more than once but under ten times. Its target is unknown. Unmatched junction bases numbered 4, after V lost 4 bases and J lost 0 bases. The CDR3 has 15 amino acids. Germline CDR1 and CDR2: SGHNT and YYREEE (reference sequence).

This receptor was identified in a human donor in good health. The sample taken for sequencing was central memory CD4+ T cells from blood. The chain couples TRBV5-4 to TRBJ2-3; TRBD2 matches 8 bases. CDR3 amino acids: CASSLSGDSTDTQYF. In nucleotides, the CDR3 is TGTGCCAGCAGCCTTAGCGGGGATAGCACAGATACGCAGTATTTT.